This T cell receptor beta chain is drawn from a study of cytomegalovirus exposure and HLA in healthy donors. With respect to this clone: Other DNA sequences of this sample code for an identical CDR3.

The PCR contained 60 Vbeta and 13 Jbeta primers. Assay used: immunoSEQ multiplex PCR; TCRdb lists only in-frame clones, some missing. The repertoire holds roughly 200,000 clones, with roughly four fifths as singletons. The material sequenced was PBMCs. The sequence came from a man aged 50 or older in good health and CMV-seronegative.

The CDR3 loop is CASTGGSSYEQYF. CDR3 bases: TGTGCCAGCACGGGCGGGAGTTCCTACGAGCAGTACTTC. The chain carries TRBV28 and TRBJ2-7; 7 bases line up with TRBD2. With V trimmed by 7 bases and J by 1 base, 4 bases remained unmatched. The CDR3 has 13 residues. CDR1 MDHEN and CDR2 SYDVKM come from the germline V gene.